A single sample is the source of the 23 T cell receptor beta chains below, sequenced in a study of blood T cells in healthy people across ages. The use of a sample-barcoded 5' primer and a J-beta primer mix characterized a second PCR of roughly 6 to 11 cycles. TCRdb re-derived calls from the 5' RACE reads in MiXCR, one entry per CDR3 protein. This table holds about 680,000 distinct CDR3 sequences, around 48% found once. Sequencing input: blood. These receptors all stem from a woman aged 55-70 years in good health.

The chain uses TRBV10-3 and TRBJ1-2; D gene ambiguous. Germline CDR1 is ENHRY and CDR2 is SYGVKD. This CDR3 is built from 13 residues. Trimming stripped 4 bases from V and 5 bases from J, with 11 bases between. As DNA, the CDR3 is TGTGCCATCAGTGGGGCGGGTCATTATGGCTACACCTTC. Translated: CAISGAGHYGYTF.

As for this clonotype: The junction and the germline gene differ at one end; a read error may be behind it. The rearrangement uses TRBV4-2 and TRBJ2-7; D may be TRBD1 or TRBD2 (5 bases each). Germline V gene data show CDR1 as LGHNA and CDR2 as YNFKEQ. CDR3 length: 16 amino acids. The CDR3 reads CAGSQGGNGAPYEQYF. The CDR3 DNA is TGTGCCGGCAGCCAAGGCGGCAACGGGGCCCCCTACGAGCAGTACTTC.

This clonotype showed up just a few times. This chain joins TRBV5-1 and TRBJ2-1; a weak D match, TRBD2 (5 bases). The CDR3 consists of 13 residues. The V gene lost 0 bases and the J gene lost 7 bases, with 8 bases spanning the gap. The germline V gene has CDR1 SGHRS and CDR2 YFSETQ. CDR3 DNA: TGCGCCAGCAGCTTGGTCCCGGGGAATGAGCAGTTCTTC. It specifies CASSLVPGNEQFF.

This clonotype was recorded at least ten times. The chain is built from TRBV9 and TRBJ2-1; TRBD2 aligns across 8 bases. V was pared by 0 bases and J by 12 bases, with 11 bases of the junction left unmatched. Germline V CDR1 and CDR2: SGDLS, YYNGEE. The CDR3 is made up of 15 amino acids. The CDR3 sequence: CASSVGGSGGFGQFF. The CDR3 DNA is TGTGCCAGCAGCGTAGGTGGGTCGGGAGGGTTCGGGCAGTTCTTC.

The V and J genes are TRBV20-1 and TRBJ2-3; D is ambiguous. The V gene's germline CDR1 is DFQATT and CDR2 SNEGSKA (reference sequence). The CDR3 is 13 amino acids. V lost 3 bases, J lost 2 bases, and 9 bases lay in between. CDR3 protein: CSASRASTDTQYF. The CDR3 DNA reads TGCAGTGCTAGTCGGGCGTCCACAGATACGCAGTATTTT.

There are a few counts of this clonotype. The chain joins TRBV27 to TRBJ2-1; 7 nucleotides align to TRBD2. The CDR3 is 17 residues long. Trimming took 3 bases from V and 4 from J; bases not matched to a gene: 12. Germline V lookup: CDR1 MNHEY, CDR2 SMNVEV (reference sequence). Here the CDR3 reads CASSLGGRDYQYNEQFF. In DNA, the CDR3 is TGTGCCAGCAGTTTGGGGGGGAGGGACTACCAATACAATGAGCAGTTCTTC.

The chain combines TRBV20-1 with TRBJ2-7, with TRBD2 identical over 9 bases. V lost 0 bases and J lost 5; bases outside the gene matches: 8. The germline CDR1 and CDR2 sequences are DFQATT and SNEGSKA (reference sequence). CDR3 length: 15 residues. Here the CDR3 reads CSARDPSGRFHEQYF. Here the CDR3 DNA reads TGCAGTGCTAGAGATCCCAGCGGGAGGTTCCACGAGCAGTACTTC.

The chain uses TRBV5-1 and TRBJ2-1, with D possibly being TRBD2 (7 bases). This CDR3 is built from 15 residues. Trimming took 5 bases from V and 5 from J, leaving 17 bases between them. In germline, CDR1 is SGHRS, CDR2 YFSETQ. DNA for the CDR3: TGCGCCAGCAGGTCGCTGGGGGGGGCGGACAATGAGCAGTTCTTC. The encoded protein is CASRSLGGADNEQFF.

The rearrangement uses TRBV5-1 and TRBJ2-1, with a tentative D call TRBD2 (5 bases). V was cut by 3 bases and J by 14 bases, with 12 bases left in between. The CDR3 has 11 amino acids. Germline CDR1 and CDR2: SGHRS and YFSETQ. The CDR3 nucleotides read TGCGCCAGCAGCTCCGTCCTAGCTAAGTTCTTC. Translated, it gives CASSSVLAKFF.

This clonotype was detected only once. CDR3 protein: CASSQALGGDSSNQPQHF. The CDR3 DNA follows: TGTGCCAGCAGCCAGGCTCTAGGGGGGGACAGTAGCAATCAGCCCCAGCATTTT. The chain is built from TRBV4-2 and TRBJ1-5; TRBD1 matches 7 bases. The V and J ends lost 3 bases and 0 bases, in that order; junction bases with no gene match: 11. The CDR3 has 18 amino acids. Looked up from germline, CDR1 is LGHNA and CDR2 is YNFKEQ.

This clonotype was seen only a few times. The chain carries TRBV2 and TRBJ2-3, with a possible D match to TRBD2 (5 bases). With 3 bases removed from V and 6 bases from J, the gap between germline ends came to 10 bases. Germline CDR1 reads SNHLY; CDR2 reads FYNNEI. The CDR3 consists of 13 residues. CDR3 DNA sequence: TGTGCCAGCAGTGACGAGGACTGGGATACGCAGTATTTT. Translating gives CASSDEDWDTQYF.

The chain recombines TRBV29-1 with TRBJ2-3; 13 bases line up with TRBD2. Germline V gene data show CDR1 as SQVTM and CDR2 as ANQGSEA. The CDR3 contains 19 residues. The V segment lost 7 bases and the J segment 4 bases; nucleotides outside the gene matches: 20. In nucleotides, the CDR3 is TGCAGCGCCACTCTTTTGGGACTAGCGGGACCTACAGGGCCAGATACGCAGTATTTT. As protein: CSATLLGLAGPTGPDTQYF.

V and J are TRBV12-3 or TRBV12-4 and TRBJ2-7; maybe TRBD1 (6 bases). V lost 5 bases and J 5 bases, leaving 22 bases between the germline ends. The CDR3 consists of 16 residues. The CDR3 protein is CASSIVQGPKLDEQYF. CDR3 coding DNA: TGTGCCAGCAGTATCGTACAGGGCCCGAAGTTGGACGAGCAGTACTTC.

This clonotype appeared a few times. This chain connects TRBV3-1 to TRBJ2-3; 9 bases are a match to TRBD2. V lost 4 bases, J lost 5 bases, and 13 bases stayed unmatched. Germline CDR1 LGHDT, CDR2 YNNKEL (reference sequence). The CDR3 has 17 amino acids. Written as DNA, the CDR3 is TGTGCCAGCAGCCCAAGAGGTATAGCGGGAGATGTAGATACGCAGTATTTT. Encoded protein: CASSPRGIAGDVDTQYF.

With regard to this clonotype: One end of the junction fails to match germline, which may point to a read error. CDR3 in DNA: TGCGCCAGCAGTGACGCGGGTAATGAAAAACTGTTTTTT. Translation gives CASSDAGNEKLFF. The V and J genes are TRBV6-6 and TRBJ1-4; D remains unclear. Germline V gene data show CDR1 as MNHNY and CDR2 as SVGAGI (reference sequence). The length of the CDR3 is 13 residues.

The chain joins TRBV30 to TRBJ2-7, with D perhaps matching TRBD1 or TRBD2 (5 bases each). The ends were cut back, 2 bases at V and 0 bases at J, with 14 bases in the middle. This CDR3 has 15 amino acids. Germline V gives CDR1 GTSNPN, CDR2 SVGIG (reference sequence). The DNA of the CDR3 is TGTGCCTGGAGTCCTACCGGGACCATCTCCTACGAGCAGTACTTC. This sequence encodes CAWSPTGTISYEQYF.

CDR3 in amino acids: CASSLFSAVGQYF. Here the CDR3 DNA reads TGTGCCAGCAGCTTATTTAGCGCGGTGGGGCAGTATTTT. The V and J genes are TRBV7-9 and TRBJ2-3; D is possibly TRBD2 (5 bases). CDR1 and CDR2 from the germline V gene are SEHNR and FQNEAQ (reference sequence). The CDR3 contains 13 residues. The V end was cut by 2 bases, the J end by 11 bases, with 14 bases between.

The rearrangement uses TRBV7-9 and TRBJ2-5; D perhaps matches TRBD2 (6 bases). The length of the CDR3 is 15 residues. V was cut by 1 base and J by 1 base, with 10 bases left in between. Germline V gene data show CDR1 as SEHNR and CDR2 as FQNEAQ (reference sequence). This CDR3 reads CASSLDGGTQETQYF. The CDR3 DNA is TGTGCCAGCAGCTTAGACGGGGGAACCCAAGAGACCCAGTACTTC.

The CDR3 loop reads CASRRTGIPFTEAFF. DNA for the CDR3: TGTGCCAGCAGGCGGACAGGTATCCCCTTCACTGAAGCTTTCTTT. The chain carries TRBV2 and TRBJ1-1; 7 bases fit TRBD1. The CDR3 extends over 15 amino acids. The V gene's germline CDR1 is SNHLY and CDR2 FYNNEI. The V segment lost 6 bases and the J segment 4 bases; nucleotides outside the gene matches: 11.

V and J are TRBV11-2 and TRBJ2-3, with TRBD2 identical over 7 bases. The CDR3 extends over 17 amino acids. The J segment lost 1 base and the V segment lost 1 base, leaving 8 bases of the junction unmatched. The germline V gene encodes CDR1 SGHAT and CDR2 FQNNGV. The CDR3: CASSLALSSGRTDTQYF. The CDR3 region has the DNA TGTGCCAGCAGCTTAGCCCTCTCTAGCGGTCGCACAGATACGCAGTATTTT.

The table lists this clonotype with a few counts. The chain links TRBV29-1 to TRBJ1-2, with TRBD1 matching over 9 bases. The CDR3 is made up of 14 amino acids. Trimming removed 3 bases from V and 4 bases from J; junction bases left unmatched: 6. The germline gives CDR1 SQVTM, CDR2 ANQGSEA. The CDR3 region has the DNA TGCAGCGTTGACGGGACAGGGAGCGGCTATGGCTACACCTTC. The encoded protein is CSVDGTGSGYGYTF.

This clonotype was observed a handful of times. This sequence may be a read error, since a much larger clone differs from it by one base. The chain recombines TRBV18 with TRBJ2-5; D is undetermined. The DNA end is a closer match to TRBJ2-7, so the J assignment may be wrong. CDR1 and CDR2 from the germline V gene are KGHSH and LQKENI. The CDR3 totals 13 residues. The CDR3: CASAPELDYEQYF. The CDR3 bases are TGTGCCAGCGCACCGGAGCTGGACTACGAGCAGTACTTC.

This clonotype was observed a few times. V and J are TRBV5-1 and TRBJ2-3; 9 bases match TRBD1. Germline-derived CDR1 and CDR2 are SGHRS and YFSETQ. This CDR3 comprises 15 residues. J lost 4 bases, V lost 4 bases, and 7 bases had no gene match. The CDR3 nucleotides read TGCGCCAGCAGCACGGACAGGGGTGCGGCAGATACGCAGTATTTT. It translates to CASSTDRGAADTQYF.